This entry is about one T cell receptor beta chain. Between the trimmed V and J ends, which lost 6 bases and 0 bases, there was a span of 12 bases. The CDR3 is 15 amino acids. The germline CDR1 and CDR2 sequences are LNHDA and SQIVND (reference sequence). The data derive from a study of blood T cell repertoires in COVID-19. Whole-study context: The origin of the acute and convalescent COVID-19 samples was the United States, Italy and Spain. PBMCs, B-cell-depleted T cells, or T cells were the source of the cDNA or gDNA that made up the material.

This table comes from immunoSEQ multiplex PCR, and its TCRdb copy is limited to in-frame clones, with some not included. The sample includes approximately 140,000 clones, around 84% of them seen just once. This TCR was recovered from a human donor in a cohort sampled during active COVID-19. The gene calls are TRBV19 and TRBJ1-5; D not resolved. The specimen was peripheral blood. CDR3 sequence (DNA): TGTGCCAGTAGCCGTGGGCAGAATAGCAATCAGCCCCAGCATTTT. This sequence encodes CASSRGQNSNQPQHF.